This T cell receptor (beta chain) comes out of a study of Graves' ophthalmopathy and Graves' hyperthyroidism. The ends were cut back, 6 bases at V and 5 bases at J, with 14 bases in the middle. This CDR3 comprises 13 residues. Germline assignment: CDR1 LGHDT and CDR2 YNNKEL (reference sequence). Amplifying from RNA transcripts, the study obtained TCR beta CDR3 regions. HTBI primers were used in a first-round RT-PCR, which preceded a second-round multiplex PCR. TCRdb reanalysed the multiplex PCR reads using MiXCR and keeps one entry per CDR3 protein. The sample contains about 480,000 distinct CDR3 sequences, 13% to 15% of which appear only once.

Specimen: blood. The TCR sequence derives from a young woman with Graves' ophthalmopathy. V usage is TRBV3-1 and J usage is TRBJ2-7, with D perhaps matching TRBD2 (6 bases). This CDR3 reads CASSYAGGNEQYF. The CDR3 region has the DNA TGTGCCAGCAGTTACGCCGGGGGAAACGAGCAGTACTTC.